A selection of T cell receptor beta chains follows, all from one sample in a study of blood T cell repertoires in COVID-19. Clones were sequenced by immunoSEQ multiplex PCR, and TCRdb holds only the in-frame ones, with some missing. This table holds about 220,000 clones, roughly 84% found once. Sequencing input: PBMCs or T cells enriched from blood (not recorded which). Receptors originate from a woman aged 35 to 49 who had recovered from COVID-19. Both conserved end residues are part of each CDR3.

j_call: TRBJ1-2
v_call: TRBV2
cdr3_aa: CASSRQGQADGYTF

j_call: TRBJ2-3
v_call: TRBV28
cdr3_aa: CASTFAAASTSTDTQYF

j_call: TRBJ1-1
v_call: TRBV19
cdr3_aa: CASSRPDRQNTEAFF

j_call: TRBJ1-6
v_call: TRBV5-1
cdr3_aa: CASSFEGAYNSPLHF

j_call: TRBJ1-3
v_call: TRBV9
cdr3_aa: CASSVTGTAGNTIYF

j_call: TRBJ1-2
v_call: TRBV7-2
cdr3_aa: CASSSDSEDYGYTF

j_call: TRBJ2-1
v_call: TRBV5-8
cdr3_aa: CASSLGQGLYNEQFF

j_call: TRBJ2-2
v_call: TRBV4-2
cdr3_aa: CASSQETREITGELFF

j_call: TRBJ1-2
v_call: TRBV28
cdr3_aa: CASSTIGGDNYGYTF

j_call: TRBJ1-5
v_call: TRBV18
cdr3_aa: CASSSLTGTGVQPQHF

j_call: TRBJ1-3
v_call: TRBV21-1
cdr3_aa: CASSARGKGNTIYF

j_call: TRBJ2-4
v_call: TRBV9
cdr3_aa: CASSASPSGTGKNIQYF

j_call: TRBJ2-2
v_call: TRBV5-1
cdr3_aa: CASSRQGEVAGELFF

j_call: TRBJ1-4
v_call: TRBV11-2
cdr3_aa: CASSSELELFF

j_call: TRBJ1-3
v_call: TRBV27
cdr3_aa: CASSPFTGGGNTIYF

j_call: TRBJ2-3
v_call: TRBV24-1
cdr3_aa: CATGTSGRGDTQYF

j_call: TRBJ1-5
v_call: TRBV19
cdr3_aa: CASSIAGVNQPQHF

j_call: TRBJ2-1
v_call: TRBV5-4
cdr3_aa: CASSFTDYNEQFF

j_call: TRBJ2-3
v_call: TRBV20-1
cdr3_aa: CSASLGRWTDTQYF

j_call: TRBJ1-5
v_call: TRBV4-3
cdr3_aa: CASSQAGNQPQHF

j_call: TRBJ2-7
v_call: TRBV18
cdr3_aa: CASSPHDRGEQYF

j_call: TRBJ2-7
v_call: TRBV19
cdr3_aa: CASSPGTAYEQYF

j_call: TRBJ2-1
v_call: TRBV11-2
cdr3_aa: CASSLVQAGYNEQFF

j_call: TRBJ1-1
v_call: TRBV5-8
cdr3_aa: CASSLVSSWQGNTEAFF

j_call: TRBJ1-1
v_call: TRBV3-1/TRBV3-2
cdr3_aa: CASSQLRWAGGEAFF

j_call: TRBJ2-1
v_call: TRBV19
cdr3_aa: CASSLRSGNEQFF

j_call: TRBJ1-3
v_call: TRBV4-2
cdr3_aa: CASSLSTRDTIYF

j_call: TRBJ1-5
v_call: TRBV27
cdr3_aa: CASSPTGTGGFRSNQPQHF

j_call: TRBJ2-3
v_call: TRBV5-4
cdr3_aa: CASSLAYRGGGGTDTQYF

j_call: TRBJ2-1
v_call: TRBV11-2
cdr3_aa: CASSSRAWSYNEQFF

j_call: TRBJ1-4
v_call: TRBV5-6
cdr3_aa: CASSWTAEPRLFF

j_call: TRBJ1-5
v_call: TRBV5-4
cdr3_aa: CASSLGRNQPQHF

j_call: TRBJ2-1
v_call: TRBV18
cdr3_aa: CASSPRTSGSLYNEQFF

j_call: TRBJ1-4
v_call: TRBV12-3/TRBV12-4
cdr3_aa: CASRLQGKLFF

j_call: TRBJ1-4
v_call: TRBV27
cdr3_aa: CASSPGQGTEKLFF

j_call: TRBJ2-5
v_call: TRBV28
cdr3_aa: CASNLYALAGGRETQYF

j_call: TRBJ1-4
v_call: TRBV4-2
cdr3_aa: CASSLPGQGREKLFF

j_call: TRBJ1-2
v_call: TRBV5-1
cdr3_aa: CASSWDSVYGYTF

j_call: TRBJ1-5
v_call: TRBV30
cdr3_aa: CAWSQVDSFNQPQHF

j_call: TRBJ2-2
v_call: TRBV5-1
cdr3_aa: CASSSGTGDRELFF

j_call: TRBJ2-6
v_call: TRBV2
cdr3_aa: CASTYSGANVLTF

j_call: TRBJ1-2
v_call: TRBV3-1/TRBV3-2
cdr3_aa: CASSRQGATGYTF

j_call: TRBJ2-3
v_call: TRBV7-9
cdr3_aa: CASSILAGGFPDTQYF

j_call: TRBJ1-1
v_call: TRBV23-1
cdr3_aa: CALRDTSLNTEAFF

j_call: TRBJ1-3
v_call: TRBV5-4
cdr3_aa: CASRPDFSGNTIYF

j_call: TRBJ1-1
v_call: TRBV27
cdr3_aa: CASSLLKGGGEAFF

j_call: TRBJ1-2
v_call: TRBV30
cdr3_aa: CAWSTRIRGPGGYTF

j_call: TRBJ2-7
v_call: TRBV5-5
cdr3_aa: CASSLDGGRAPYEQYF

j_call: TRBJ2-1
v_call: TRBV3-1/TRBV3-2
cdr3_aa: CASTKTSGDNEQFF

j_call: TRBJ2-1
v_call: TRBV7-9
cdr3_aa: CASSLGGIYNEQFF

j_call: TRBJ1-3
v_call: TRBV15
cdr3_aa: CATGVGNGNTIYF

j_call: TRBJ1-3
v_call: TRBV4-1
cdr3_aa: CASSDIRVNTIYF

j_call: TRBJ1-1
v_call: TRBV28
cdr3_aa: CASSSPASENTEAFF